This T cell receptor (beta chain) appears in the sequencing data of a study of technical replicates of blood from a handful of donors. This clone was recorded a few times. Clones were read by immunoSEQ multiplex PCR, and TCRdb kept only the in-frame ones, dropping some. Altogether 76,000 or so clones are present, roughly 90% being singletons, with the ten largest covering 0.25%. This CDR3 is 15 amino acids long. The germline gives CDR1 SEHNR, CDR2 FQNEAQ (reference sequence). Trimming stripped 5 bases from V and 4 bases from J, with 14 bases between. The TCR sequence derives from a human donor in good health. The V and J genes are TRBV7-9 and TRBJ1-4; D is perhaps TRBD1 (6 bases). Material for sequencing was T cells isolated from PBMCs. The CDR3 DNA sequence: TGTGCCAGCAGCGACCAAGGGGGAGTTAATGAAAAACTGTTTTTT. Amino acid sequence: CASSDQGGVNEKLFF. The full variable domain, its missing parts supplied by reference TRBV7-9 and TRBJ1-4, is DTGVSQNPRHKITKRGQNVTFRCDPISEHNRLYWYRQTLGQGPEFLTYFQNEAQLEKSRLLSDRFSAERPKGSFSTLEIQRTEQGDSAMYLCASSDQGGVNEKLFFGSGTQLSVL.